This TCR beta chain was recorded in a study of blood T cell repertoires in COVID-19. Study-level information: Sites in the United States, Italy and Spain provided acute and convalescent COVID-19 samples. Sample material is recorded as cDNA or gDNA derived from T cells, B-cell-depleted T cells, or PBMCs.

The CDR3 has 14 residues. Germline CDR1 reads KGHSH; CDR2 reads LQKENI. The V and J ends lost 2 bases and 6 bases respectively, with 11 bases between them. This clone was seen a single time. Per the original data handling: Quantification of nucleated cells was approximated via reference gene primer amplification. Clones were read by immunoSEQ multiplex PCR, and TCRdb kept only the in-frame ones, dropping some. That table furnishes V, J and clone size, whereas the DNA furnished D and trimming. The sample lists fewer than 450,000 clones; approximately 90% were seen once. The chain couples TRBV18 to TRBJ2-1; the D is unclear. The source material was peripheral blood. The origin of this receptor is a woman aged 18-29 years who had recovered from COVID-19. CDR3: CASSPSRVPNEQFF. CDR3 DNA sequence: TGTGCCAGCTCACCATCCCGCGTACCCAATGAGCAGTTCTTC.